The entry below describes one TCR beta chain. Its target is unknown. The data were taken from a study of beta chain features in type 1 diabetes. Regarding the study as a whole: cDNA-based reads could over-represent cells with high TCR expression. Patients with type 1 diabetes showed fewer VDJ junction insertions and more deletions. Patients with Type 1 diabetes showed moderately but significantly shorter TCRB CDR3s in all four CD4+ subsets.

Reverse transcribing all isolated RNA meant expressed TCRB transcripts were sequenced. There were around 3.5 million reads on average in the naive, central memory and regulatory T cell samples. The protocol was immunoSEQ multiplex PCR, while the TCRdb copy is restricted to in-frame clones and leaves out a portion. The sample shows roughly 370,000 clones, approximately 15% of them seen only once. The CDR3 has 14 amino acids. V gave up 5 bases and J gave up 4 bases; unmatched junction bases: 3. Germline values: CDR1 SGHTA, CDR2 FQGTGA. The V and J genes are TRBV7-3 and TRBJ2-1; 9 nucleotides align to TRBD2. The sequenced sample consisted of naive CD4+ T cells from blood. The TCR originated in a man aged 25 to 40 in good health. CDR3 nucleotides: TGTGCCAGCAGCCCCCTAGCGGGATACAATGAGCAGTTCTTC. This encodes CASSPLAGYNEQFF.